These 27 T cell receptor beta chains were all obtained from the same sample, sequenced in a study of T cell repertoires in cytomegalovirus infection. From the reads, TCRdb called clonotypes with MiXCR, one entry per CDR3 protein. The sample records just over 150,000 distinct CDR3 sequences, less than 25% being singletons. The sample comprised PBMCs. The source of these receptors is a human donor in good health (CMV status not recorded). Some clones in this sample may be carry-over from other donors' samples.

This clonotype has a handful of counts. V and J are TRBV11-2 and TRBJ2-3; D may match TRBD1 or TRBD2 (6 bases each). The CDR3 runs 16 residues. The germline V gene encodes CDR1 SGHAT and CDR2 FQNNGV. Trimming shortened V by 3 bases and J by 3 bases, and 16 bases separated the two germline ends. CDR3 DNA sequence: TGTGCCAGCAGCTTGAGTATCGGGGGCGGTACAGATACGCAGTATTTT. Its translation: CASSLSIGGGTDTQYF.

The V gene is TRBV28, the J gene TRBJ1-5; D remains ambiguous. This CDR3 has 14 amino acids. V was clipped by 6 bases and J by 4 bases, with 13 bases between them. Germline loops: CDR1 MDHEN, CDR2 SYDVKM. The CDR3 spells CASRPPGANQPQHF. The CDR3, as DNA: TGTGCCAGCAGGCCCCCGGGCGCTAATCAGCCCCAGCATTTT.

The chain carries TRBV12-3 or TRBV12-4 and TRBJ1-1; the D is unclear. V lost 3 bases and J lost 1, with 3 bases in between. CDR3 length: 12 amino acids. The CDR3 region has the DNA TGTGCCAGCAGTTTGCCGAACACTGAAGCTTTCTTT. Translation gives CASSLPNTEAFF.

This clonotype was seen more than once but under ten times. V usage is TRBV7-9 and J usage is TRBJ2-3; 9 nucleotides align to TRBD1. The CDR3 is made up of 17 amino acids. V lost 4 bases, J lost 2 bases, and 10 bases stayed unmatched. Germline V gene data show CDR1 as SEHNR and CDR2 as FQNEAQ (reference sequence). In DNA form, the CDR3 reads TGTGCCAGCAGCTCCACCCGCCGGGACAGGGACACAGATACGCAGTATTTT. It codes for CASSSTRRDRDTDTQYF.

In this sample, this clonotype turned up a few times. This rearrangement joins TRBV11-2 to TRBJ1-5, with D possibly TRBD1 on 6 matching bases. V shed 2 bases and J shed 6 bases, with 11 bases lying between them. Germline assignment: CDR1 SGHAT and CDR2 FQNNGV. The CDR3 loop spans 14 amino acids. In nucleotides, the CDR3 is TGTGCCAGCAGCTTAACACAGGGTGGTCAGCCCCAGCATTTT. This codes for CASSLTQGGQPQHF.

Details on this clonotype: A much larger clone differs from this one at a single base, so this may be a read error. The V gene is TRBV7-3, the J gene TRBJ2-1; D unclear. The V end lost 3 bases, the J end lost 4 bases, and 13 bases lay between the germline ends. CDR1 and CDR2 from the germline V gene are SGHTA and FQGTGA. The CDR3 consists of 15 residues. The CDR3 region is CASSFKAREYNEQFF. CDR3 DNA: TGTGCCAGCAGCTTTAAAGCGAGAGAGTACAATGAGCAGTTCTTC.

This clonotype was found a few times. This chain uses TRBV14 with TRBJ1-2; no firm D call. CDR1 and CDR2 (germline): SGHDN, FVKESK. This CDR3 region has 15 residues. V lost 0 bases and J 4 bases, leaving 12 bases between the germline ends. CDR3 nucleotides: TGTGCCAGCAGCCAAGATCCCCGATCGGGCTATGGCTACACCTTC. It yields the protein CASSQDPRSGYGYTF.

The table lists this clonotype with a few counts. The rearrangement links TRBV7-2 to TRBJ2-5, with TRBD1 identical over 7 bases. CDR1 SGHTA and CDR2 FQGNSA come from the germline V gene. V dropped 2 bases and J dropped 2; count of bases not matched to a gene: 2. CDR3 length equals 14 residues. The CDR3 nucleotides are TGTGCCAGCAGCTTATCGGGACAGCAAGAGACCCAGTACTTC. Its protein is CASSLSGQQETQYF. Full variable domain (missing parts from reference TRBV7-2 and TRBJ2-5): GAGVSQSPSNKVTEKGKDVELRCDPISGHTALYWYRQSLGQGLEFLIYFQGNSAPDKSGLPSDRFSAERTGGSVSTLTIQRTQQEDSAVYLCASSLSGQQETQYFGPGTRLLVL.

This clonotype occurred a few times. This sequence joins TRBV28 and TRBJ2-2; 8 nucleotides line up with TRBD1. J gave up 7 bases and V 11 bases, and 12 bases lay outside the gene matches. Per the germline V gene, CDR1 is MDHEN and CDR2 is SYDVKM. The CDR3 runs 14 residues. The CDR3: CAGSRTGQNGELFF. The CDR3 DNA reads as TGTGCCGGCTCGCGGACAGGGCAGAACGGGGAGCTGTTTTTT.

The chain carries TRBV7-8 and TRBJ1-4; D remains ambiguous. The germline gives CDR1 SGHVS, CDR2 FQNEAQ. The length of the CDR3 is 15 residues. V was clipped by 5 bases and J by 7 bases, with 17 bases between them. The CDR3 DNA follows: TGTGCCAGCAGCCGAAACCTTGCGGCAGCTGAAAAACTGTTTTTT. Its translation is CASSRNLAAAEKLFF.

This clonotype was seen a handful of times. The chain is built from TRBV12-3 or TRBV12-4 and TRBJ2-5; D is perhaps TRBD1 or TRBD2 (6 bases each). The CDR3 has 14 residues. V lost 6 bases, J lost 5 bases, and 16 bases lay in between. CDR3 residues: CASRGGWADETQYF. As DNA, the CDR3 is TGTGCCAGCAGGGGGGGCTGGGCAGATGAGACCCAGTACTTC.

This clonotype has at least ten counts. The rearrangement joins TRBV7-2 to TRBJ2-1; 14 bases are shared with TRBD2. Germline CDR1 and CDR2: SGHTA and FQGNSA. With V trimmed by 5 bases and J by 2 bases, 5 bases remained unmatched. CDR3 length equals 17 residues. This chain's CDR3 is CASSGRTSGGTYNEQFF. The CDR3, as DNA: TGTGCCAGCAGCGGGCGGACTAGCGGGGGGACCTACAATGAGCAGTTCTTC. The entire variable domain, with the rest obtained from reference TRBV7-2 and TRBJ2-1, is as follows: GAGVSQSPSNKVTEKGKDVELRCDPISGHTALYWYRQSLGQGLEFLIYFQGNSAPDKSGLPSDRFSAERTGGSVSTLTIQRTQQEDSAVYLCASSGRTSGGTYNEQFFGPGTRLTVL.

The gene calls are TRBV6-5 and TRBJ2-3, with TRBD2 matching over 15 bases. The V segment lost 5 bases and the J segment 0 bases; nucleotides outside the gene matches: 6. Germline V gives CDR1 MNHEY, CDR2 SVGAGI. The CDR3 has 18 residues. Here the CDR3 reads CASSHLGLAGGSTDTQYF. CDR3 nucleotide sequence: TGTGCCAGCAGTCACTTGGGACTAGCGGGGGGCAGCACAGATACGCAGTATTTT.

The rearrangement joins TRBV7-8 to TRBJ2-2; no reliable D call. CDR3 length: 14 amino acids. V lost 7 bases and J 4 bases, leaving 13 bases between the germline ends. Germline values: CDR1 SGHVS, CDR2 FQNEAQ. The CDR3 spells CASTSYGLTGELFF. For the CDR3, the DNA is TGTGCCAGCACCTCTTACGGGCTCACCGGGGAGCTGTTTTTT.

V and J are TRBV20-1 and TRBJ1-4; D unclear. Germline V gene sequence: CDR1 DFQATT, CDR2 SNEGSKA (reference sequence). This CDR3 region has 11 residues. Between the trimmed V and J ends, which lost 3 bases and 5 bases, there was a span of 4 bases. CDR3 residues: CSARENEKLFF. For the CDR3, the DNA is TGCAGTGCTAGGGAGAATGAAAAACTGTTTTTT.

The CDR3, as DNA: TGTGCCAGCAGTTTATGGGCCAGGGCAGAGAGGGAGCAGTACTTC. Translation: CASSLWARAEREQYF. This chain joins TRBV28 and TRBJ2-7, with D perhaps matching TRBD1 (5 bases). V was trimmed by 0 bases and J by 7 bases, leaving 16 bases between them. The CDR3 length is 15 residues. From germline, CDR1 is MDHEN and CDR2 SYDVKM.

This clonotype was counted many times. The chain employs TRBV19 and TRBJ1-1; D gene uncertain. The CDR3 covers 13 residues. Germline CDR1 reads LNHDA; CDR2 reads SQIVND (reference sequence). Trimming stripped 3 bases from V and 3 bases from J, with 8 bases between. The CDR3, as DNA: TGTGCCAGTAGTATGGAGGGAGACACTGAAGCTTTCTTT. Its translation: CASSMEGDTEAFF.

The genes are TRBV7-3 and TRBJ2-1, with 12 bases fitting TRBD1. The CDR3 extends over 18 amino acids. Germline V lookup: CDR1 SGHTA, CDR2 FQGTGA. With 5 bases clipped from V and 10 bases from J, the junction kept 18 bases outside the gene matches. The CDR3 spells CASSVTGRWGQGAGEQFF. The CDR3 region has the DNA TGTGCCAGCAGCGTTACGGGTCGGTGGGGACAGGGGGCCGGCGAGCAGTTCTTC.

This clonotype was seen a few times. CDR3 amino acids: CSAGSGGLQETQYF. The CDR3 DNA reads TGCAGTGCCGGTAGCGGGGGTCTCCAAGAGACCCAGTACTTC. The chain carries TRBV20-1 and TRBJ2-5; 9 positions agree with TRBD2. The CDR3 sequence is 14 residues long. Germline CDR1 reads DFQATT; CDR2 reads SNEGSKA (reference sequence). V lost 6 bases and J lost 1; bases outside the gene matches: 6.

This clonotype was counted at least ten times. V and J are TRBV7-2 and TRBJ2-7; D might be TRBD1 (6 bases). This CDR3 spans 15 amino acids. Germline CDR1 and CDR2: SGHTA and FQGNSA. V lost 5 bases and J lost 4, with 18 bases in between. The DNA of the CDR3 is TGTGCCAGCAGCCCTCAGGGGAAAGGGGGATACGAGCAGTACTTC. Its protein product is CASSPQGKGGYEQYF.

The V gene is TRBV29-1, the J gene TRBJ2-1; 7 bases are a match to TRBD1. The CDR3 covers 13 residues. The V gene end was trimmed by 7 bases and the J gene end by 0 bases; junction bases not matched to a gene: 3. CDR1 and CDR2 (germline): SQVTM, ANQGSEA. The CDR3 bases are TGCAGCGCGGACAGGAACTCCTACAATGAGCAGTTCTTC. Protein product: CSADRNSYNEQFF.

This clonotype was picked up many times. The chain uses TRBV12-3 or TRBV12-4 and TRBJ2-2; 8 positions match TRBD1. This CDR3 is 16 amino acids long. Trimming at V came to 5 bases and at J to 6 bases, leaving 11 bases not matched to a gene. For the CDR3, the DNA is TGTGCCAGCAGTACAGGGGGTCCCGTTAGTGCCGGGGAGCTGTTTTTT. Protein sequence: CASSTGGPVSAGELFF.

The chain joins TRBV7-2 to TRBJ2-7, with 8 bases identical to TRBD1. Germline V gene lookup returns CDR1 SGHTA and CDR2 FQGNSA. The CDR3 has 17 amino acids. V gave up 0 bases and J gave up 4 bases; unmatched junction bases: 11. CDR3 coding DNA: TGTGCCAGCAGCTTAGCGCTTATGGGACAGGTTTTTTACGAGCAGTACTTC. Protein sequence: CASSLALMGQVFYEQYF.

This sequence joins TRBV28 and TRBJ1-2; TRBD1 agrees at 8 bases. Trimming cost V 3 bases and J 5 bases; bases outside gene matches: 5. Germline lookup yields CDR1 MDHEN and CDR2 SYDVKM. The CDR3 runs 14 residues. Here the CDR3 reads CASSFQGAGYGYTF. The CDR3 coding sequence is TGTGCCAGCAGTTTCCAGGGGGCGGGGTATGGCTACACCTTC.

This clonotype has ten or more counts. The V gene is TRBV6-5, the J gene TRBJ2-7; TRBD2 aligns across 9 bases. This CDR3 is built from 15 residues. The ends lost 0 bases at V and 2 bases at J; junction bases unmatched: 2. Germline V gene sequence: CDR1 MNHEY, CDR2 SVGAGI. CDR3 bases: TGTGCCAGCAGTTACTCGACTAGCGGACCCTACGAGCAGTACTTC. Residues: CASSYSTSGPYEQYF.

J is TRBJ1-2 and V is TRBV29-1; 10 positions agree with TRBD1. The CDR3 has 13 amino acids. V lost 5 bases and J lost 6; bases outside the gene matches: 6. Germline assignment: CDR1 SQVTM and CDR2 ANQGSEA. The CDR3 DNA reads TGCAGCGTTCACGACAGGGGGCGGAATGGCTACACCTTC. As protein: CSVHDRGRNGYTF.

This chain uses TRBV14 with TRBJ1-2; possibly TRBD1 for D (5 bases). This CDR3 contains 13 residues. Germline V gene lookup returns CDR1 SGHDN and CDR2 FVKESK. V lost 4 bases and J lost 10, with 16 bases in between. The CDR3 DNA follows: TGTGCCAGCAGCCCAGGGACTATCTCTGTCTACACCTTC. Protein product: CASSPGTISVYTF.